This T cell receptor (beta chain) derives from a study of early T cells in non-severe SARS-CoV-2 infection. The study's findings and limits: Matching against VDJdb likely underestimated virus-specific expansions, favoring anti-spike CD8.

As for this clonotype: The antigen remains undetermined.

The CDR3 has 16 residues. Germline V gene data show CDR1 as MGHRA and CDR2 as YSYEKL. The V and J ends lost 6 bases and 6 bases, in that order; junction bases with no gene match: 10. Unique molecular identifiers were attached to individual cDNA molecules. TCRdb re-derived calls from the 5' RACE reads in MiXCR, one entry per CDR3 protein. Altogether about 72,000 distinct CDR3 sequences are present, around 8.7% being singletons, with the ten largest covering approximately 3%. The gene calls are TRBV4-1 and TRBJ2-1; 11 bases map to TRBD1. The clonotype was recovered from an adult who was a healthcare worker with PCR-confirmed SARS-CoV-2 infection or an uninfected control (not recorded which). The specimen sequenced was whole blood. CDR3: CASREDRGRISNEQFF. The CDR3 DNA is TGCGCCAGCAGGGAGGACAGGGGGCGAATAAGCAATGAGCAGTTCTTC.